This TCR beta chain was documented in a study of OX40 agonist ivuxolimab in advanced cancers. Assay used: immunoSEQ multiplex PCR; TCRdb lists only in-frame clones, some missing. The profile covers 70,000 to 80,000 clones, with 85% appearing a single time and under 20% taken by the ten largest. Trimming took 4 bases from V and 7 from J; bases not matched to a gene: 5. In germline, CDR1 is SQVTM, CDR2 ANQGSEA. The CDR3 has 13 amino acids. Here the sequenced sample was CD4+ or CD8+ T cells sorted from blood, taken in a trial of the OX40 agonist ivuxolimab. This chain uses TRBV29-1 with TRBJ2-7; 12 bases line up with TRBD2. The clonotype comes from an adult with an advanced solid tumor such as melanoma, head and neck, liver or kidney cancer. DNA of the CDR3: TGCAGCGTTGGACTAGCGGGAGTGGGGGAGCAGTACTTC. This gives the protein CSVGLAGVGEQYF.